This T cell receptor beta chain was captured by sequencing in a study of radiotherapy plus CTLA-4 blockade in lung cancer (dated by TCRdb to 2016 to 2019). For the study in its entirety: Objective responses were observed in approximately 19% of enrolled patients, and disease control was achieved in about 32%. Broader findings and caveats from the paper: Early dynamic changes in blood T cell clones, together with increased serum interferon-beta after radiation, were reported as the strongest predictors of response. TCR clones derived from tumors expanded in peripheral blood after treatment with radiotherapy and ipilimumab.

In this study, focal radiation therapy paired with CTLA-4 blockade (ipilimumab) was tested in patients who had chemo-refractory metastatic non-small-cell lung cancer. The protocol used for the library was the immunoSEQ multiplex PCR assay. TCRdb re-hosts the immuneACCESS table, in-frame sequences only. Its copies lack some clones; in the studies checked, an unresolved V gene accounts for under half of them, and the cause for the rest is not known. The sample has around 30,000 clones on record, approximately 70% of them singletons. More than 3.5% of the sample belongs to the ten largest clones. For this chain, trimming is 7 bases at the V end and 4 bases at the J end, and the number of junction bases without a gene match is 10. Reading the germline V gene gives CDR1 MRHNA and CDR2 SNTAGT. Counted from cysteine to phenylalanine, this CDR3 has 15 amino acids. The entry retains the CDR3 DNA only, 45 bases that are in frame from base 1.

Remarks on this clone: Its binding antigen is unknown. No much larger clone exists at a distance of one base, and base qualities are not known.

The chain is encoded by TRBV6-4 joined to TRBJ2-3, and 8 junctional nucleotides match TRBD2. Material: peripheral blood, obtained from a patient treated with radiotherapy plus ipilimumab. This receptor was taken from a human donor with non-small cell lung cancer who had stable disease on radiotherapy plus ipilimumab. Here is the DNA: TGTGCCAGCAAGGTTCGGGAGGGGGAGGCAGATACGCAGTATTTT. It specifies CASKVREGEADTQYF.